These 2 T cell receptor beta chains share one sample of origin, sequenced in a study of shared clonotypes between healthy human individuals. Only in-frame clones appear in the TCRdb table, and some are missing; sequencing was by immunoSEQ multiplex PCR. This sample has 1.6 million or so clones, with just under 99% found just once. The sample consisted of naive CD4+ T cells sorted from blood. Subset defined: CD45RA+ positively selected. The receptors stem from a young man in good health.

The V gene is TRBV5-1, the J gene TRBJ2-7; 10 positions match TRBD2. V gave up 3 bases and J gave up 4 bases; unmatched junction bases: 7. CDR3 length: 15 residues. Germline V gene lookup returns CDR1 SGHRS and CDR2 YFSETQ. This CDR3 reads CASSSIAGGFYEQYF. The CDR3 nucleotides read TGCGCCAGCAGCTCAATAGCGGGAGGCTTTTACGAGCAGTACTTC.

V is TRBV10-3 and J is TRBJ2-2; TRBD2 is a possible D gene (7 bases). The CDR3 totals 14 residues. The V gene's germline CDR1 is ENHRY and CDR2 SYGVKD. V lost 11 bases, J lost 5 bases, and 18 bases lay in between. The CDR3 spells CASLPGGQTGELFF. CDR3 sequence (DNA): TGTGCCTCCCTCCCGGGGGGCCAAACCGGGGAGCTGTTTTTT.